This TCR beta chain was profiled in a study of T cells after yellow fever vaccination. Study-wide findings and caveats: Weaker overall was a secondary response that nonetheless peaked faster, on day 5 versus 15. Contaminating bulk clonotypes could be abundant in FACS-sorted repertoires.

The germline V gene has CDR1 SGHAT and CDR2 FQNNGV. The CDR3 length is 18 residues. Trimming cost V 5 bases and J 2 bases; bases outside gene matches: 12. They built TCR cDNA with 5'RACE template switching, a step that put in a universal primer site and UMIs. TCRdb reanalysed the 5' RACE reads using MiXCR and keeps one entry per CDR3 protein. The table lists approximately 610,000 distinct CDR3 sequences, around a sixth of them singletons. About this clonotype: The antigen is not known.

This TCR was sampled from a man between 18 and 29 years old who received the YFV17D yellow fever vaccine. The sequencing used PBMCs, collected 5 to 6 days after the first yellow fever vaccination. V gene TRBV11-2 combines with J gene TRBJ2-6; 7 nucleotides line up with TRBD1. The CDR3 reads CASSLSTGPSAGANVLTF. For the CDR3, the DNA is TGTGCCAGCAGCCTTTCGACAGGGCCATCCGCTGGGGCCAACGTCCTGACTTTC.